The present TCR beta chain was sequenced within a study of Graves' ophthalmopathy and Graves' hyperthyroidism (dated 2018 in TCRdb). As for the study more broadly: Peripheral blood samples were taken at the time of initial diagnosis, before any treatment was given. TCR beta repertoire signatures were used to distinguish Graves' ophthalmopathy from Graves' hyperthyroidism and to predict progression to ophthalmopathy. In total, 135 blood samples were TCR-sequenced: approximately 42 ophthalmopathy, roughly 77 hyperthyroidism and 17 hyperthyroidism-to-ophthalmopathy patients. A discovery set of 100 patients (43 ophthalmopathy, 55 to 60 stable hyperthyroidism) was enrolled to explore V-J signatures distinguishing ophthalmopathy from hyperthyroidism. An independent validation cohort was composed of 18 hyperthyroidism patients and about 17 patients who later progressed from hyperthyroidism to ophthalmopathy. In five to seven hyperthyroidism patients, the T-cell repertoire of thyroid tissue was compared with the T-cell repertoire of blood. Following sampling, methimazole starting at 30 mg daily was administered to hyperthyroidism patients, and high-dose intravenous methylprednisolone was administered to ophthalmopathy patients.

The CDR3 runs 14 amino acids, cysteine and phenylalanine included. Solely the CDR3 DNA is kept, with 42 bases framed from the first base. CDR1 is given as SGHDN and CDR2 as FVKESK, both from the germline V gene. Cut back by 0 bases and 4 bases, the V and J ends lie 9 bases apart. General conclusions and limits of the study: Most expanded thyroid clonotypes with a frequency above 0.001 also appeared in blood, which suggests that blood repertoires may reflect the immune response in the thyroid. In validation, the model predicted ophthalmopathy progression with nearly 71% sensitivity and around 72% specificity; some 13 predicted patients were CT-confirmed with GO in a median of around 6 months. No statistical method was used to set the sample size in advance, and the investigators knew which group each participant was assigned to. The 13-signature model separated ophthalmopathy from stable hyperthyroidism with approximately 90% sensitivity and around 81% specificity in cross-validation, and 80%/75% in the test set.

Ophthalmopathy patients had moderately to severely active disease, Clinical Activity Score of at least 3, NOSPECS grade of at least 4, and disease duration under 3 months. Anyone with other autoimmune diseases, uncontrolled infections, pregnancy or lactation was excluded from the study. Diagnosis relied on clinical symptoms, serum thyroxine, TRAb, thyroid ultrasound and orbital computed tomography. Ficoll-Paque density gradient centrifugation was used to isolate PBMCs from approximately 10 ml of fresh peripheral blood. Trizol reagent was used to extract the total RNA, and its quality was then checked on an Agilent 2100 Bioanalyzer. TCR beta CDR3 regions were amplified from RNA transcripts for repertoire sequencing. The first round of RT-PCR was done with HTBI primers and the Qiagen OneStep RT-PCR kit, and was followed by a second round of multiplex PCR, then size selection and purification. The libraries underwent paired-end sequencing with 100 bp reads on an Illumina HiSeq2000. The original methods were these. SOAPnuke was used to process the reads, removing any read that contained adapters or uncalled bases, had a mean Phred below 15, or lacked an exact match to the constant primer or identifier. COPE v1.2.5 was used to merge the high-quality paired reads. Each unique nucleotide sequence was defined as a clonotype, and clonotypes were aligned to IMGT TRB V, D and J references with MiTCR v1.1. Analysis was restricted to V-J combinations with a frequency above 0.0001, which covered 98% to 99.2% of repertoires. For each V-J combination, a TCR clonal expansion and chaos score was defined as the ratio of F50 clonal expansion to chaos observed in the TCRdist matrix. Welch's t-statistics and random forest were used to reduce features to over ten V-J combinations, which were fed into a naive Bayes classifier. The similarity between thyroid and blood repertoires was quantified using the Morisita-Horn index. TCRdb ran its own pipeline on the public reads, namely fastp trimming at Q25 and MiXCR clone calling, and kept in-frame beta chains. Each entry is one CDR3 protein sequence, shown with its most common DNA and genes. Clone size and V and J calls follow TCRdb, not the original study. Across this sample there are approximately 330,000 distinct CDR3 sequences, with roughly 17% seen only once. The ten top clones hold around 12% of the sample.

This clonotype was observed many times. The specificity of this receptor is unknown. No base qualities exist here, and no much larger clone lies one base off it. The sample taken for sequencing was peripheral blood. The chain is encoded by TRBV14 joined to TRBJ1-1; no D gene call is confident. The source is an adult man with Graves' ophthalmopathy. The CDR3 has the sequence CASSQEWSSTEAFF. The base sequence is TGTGCCAGCAGCCAAGAATGGTCAAGCACTGAAGCTTTCTTT.